Each of the 8 T cell receptor beta chains below was sequenced from the same sample in a study of T cell repertoires in cytomegalovirus infection. Via MiXCR, TCRdb re-called the reads, giving one row per CDR3 protein. The repertoire includes approximately 190,000 distinct CDR3 sequences, 9.5% of them detected once, and approximately 4.6% sits in the top ten. The sample consisted of PBMCs. The receptors here all came from a human donor in good health (CMV status not recorded). Some clones in this sample may be carry-over from other donors' samples.

This clonotype was seen at least ten times. The chain carries TRBV7-2 and TRBJ1-5; D might be TRBD1 (6 bases). The CDR3 is 15 residues long. From germline, CDR1 is SGHTA and CDR2 FQGNSA. Trimming stripped 5 bases from V and 1 base from J, with 12 bases between. Written as DNA, the CDR3 is TGTGCCAGCAGCCAGTACAGGGACAGCAATCAGCCCCAGCATTTT. It codes for CASSQYRDSNQPQHF.

This clonotype was detected a few times. The rearrangement uses TRBV24-1 and TRBJ1-2; D is possibly TRBD1 (5 bases). V lost 2 bases and J lost 7, with 10 bases in between. Per germline, CDR1 KGHDR and CDR2 SFDVKD. The CDR3 consists of 13 residues. CDR3 sequence reads: CATSDSGLGGYTF. DNA for the CDR3: TGTGCCACCAGTGATTCAGGGCTCGGTGGCTACACCTTC.

V is TRBV20-1 and J is TRBJ2-7, with 13 bases aligning to TRBD2. The trim removed 5 bases at V and 7 bases at J, leaving 5 bases unmatched. In germline, CDR1 is DFQATT, CDR2 SNEGSKA (reference sequence). This CDR3 has 13 amino acids. The CDR3 sequence: CSASTSGRWEQYF. The CDR3 nucleotides read TGCAGTGCTTCGACTAGCGGGAGGTGGGAGCAGTACTTC.

Ten or more counts support this clonotype. The gene calls are TRBV6-1 and TRBJ2-7; unclear D gene. Germline loops: CDR1 MNHNS, CDR2 SASEGT. V lost 5 bases and J 1 base, leaving 9 bases between the germline ends. This CDR3 is 13 amino acids long. The CDR3 coding sequence is TGTGCCAGCAGTTATATGGGTTCCTACGAGCAGTACTTC. Translated: CASSYMGSYEQYF.

This clonotype was counted at least ten times. The chain combines TRBV12-3 or TRBV12-4 with TRBJ1-6; TRBD1 aligns across 11 bases. With 4 bases clipped from V and 9 bases from J, the junction kept 8 bases outside the gene matches. The CDR3 has 16 amino acids. The CDR3 loop reads CASSWTPGQGVSPLHF. For the CDR3, the DNA is TGTGCCAGCAGTTGGACCCCGGGACAGGGGGTTTCACCCCTCCACTTT.

V is TRBV29-1 and J is TRBJ1-1; D is ambiguous. The CDR3 totals 11 residues. V gave up 7 bases and J gave up 5 bases, with 11 bases separating them. Germline-derived CDR1 and CDR2 are SQVTM and ANQGSEA. The chain's CDR3 is CSAPDVTEAFF. CDR3 nucleotide sequence: TGCAGCGCTCCGGACGTGACTGAAGCTTTCTTT.

This clonotype has ten or more counts. This chain connects TRBV7-2 to TRBJ1-2; D is uncertain. The germline gives CDR1 SGHTA, CDR2 FQGNSA. CDR3 size: 16 residues. V shed 1 base and J shed 1 base, with 13 bases lying between them. The DNA for the CDR3 is TGTGCCAGCAGCTTAGGACCTGGCAGATTTAACTATGGCTACACCTTC. Translation: CASSLGPGRFNYGYTF. The full variable domain, completed using reference TRBV7-2 and TRBJ1-2, is GAGVSQSPSNKVTEKGKDVELRCDPISGHTALYWYRQSLGQGLEFLIYFQGNSAPDKSGLPSDRFSAERTGGSVSTLTIQRTQQEDSAVYLCASSLGPGRFNYGYTFGSGTRLTVV.

This clonotype was found many times. This CDR3 reads CASISSPGTEAFF. The CDR3 region has the DNA TGCGCCAGCATCAGTTCACCGGGGACTGAAGCTTTCTTT. The chain employs TRBV5-1 and TRBJ1-1; D is uncertain. This CDR3 is 13 amino acids long. The V and J ends lost 6 bases and 5 bases respectively, with 14 bases between them. Germline CDR1 is SGHRS and CDR2 is YFSETQ. Filled out from reference TRBV5-1 and TRBJ1-1, the complete variable domain reads KAGVTQTPRYLIKTRGQQVTLSCSPISGHRSVSWYQQTPGQGLQFLFEYFSETQRNKGNFPGRFSGRQFSNSRSEMNVSTLELGDSALYLCASISSPGTEAFFGQGTRLTVV.